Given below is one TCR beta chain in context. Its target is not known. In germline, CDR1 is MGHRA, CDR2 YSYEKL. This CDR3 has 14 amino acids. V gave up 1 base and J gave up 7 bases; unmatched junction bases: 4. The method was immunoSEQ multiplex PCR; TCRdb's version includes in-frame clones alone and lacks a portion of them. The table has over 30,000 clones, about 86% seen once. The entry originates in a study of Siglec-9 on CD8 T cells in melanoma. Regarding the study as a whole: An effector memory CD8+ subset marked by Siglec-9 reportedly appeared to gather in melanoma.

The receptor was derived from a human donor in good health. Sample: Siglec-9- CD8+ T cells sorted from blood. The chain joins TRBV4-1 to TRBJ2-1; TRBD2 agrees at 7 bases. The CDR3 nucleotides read TGCGCCAGCAGCCAAGGGGGACTAACTAATGAGCAGTTCTTC. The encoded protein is CASSQGGLTNEQFF.